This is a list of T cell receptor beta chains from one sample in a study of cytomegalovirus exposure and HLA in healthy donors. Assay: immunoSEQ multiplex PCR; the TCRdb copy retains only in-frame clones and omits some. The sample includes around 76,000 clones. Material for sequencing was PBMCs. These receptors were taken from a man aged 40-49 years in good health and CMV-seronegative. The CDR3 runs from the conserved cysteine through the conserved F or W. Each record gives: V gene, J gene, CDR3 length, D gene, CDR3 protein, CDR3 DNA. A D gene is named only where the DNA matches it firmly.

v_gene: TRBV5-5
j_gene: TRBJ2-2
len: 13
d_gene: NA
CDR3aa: CASSLQLVGELFF
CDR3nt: TGTGCCAGCAGCTTGCAGTTGGTGGGGGAGCTGTTTTTT

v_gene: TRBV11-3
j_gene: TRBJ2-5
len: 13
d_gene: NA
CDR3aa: CASSFSFQETQYF
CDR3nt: TGTGCCAGCAGCTTCTCTTTCCAAGAGACCCAGTACTTC

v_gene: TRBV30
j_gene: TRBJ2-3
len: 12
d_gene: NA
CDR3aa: CAWSALTDTQYF
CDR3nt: TGTGCCTGGTCTGCACTCACAGATACGCAGTATTTT

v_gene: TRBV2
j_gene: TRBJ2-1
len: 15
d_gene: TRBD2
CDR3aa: CASLPAGGPFNEQFF
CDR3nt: TGTGCCAGTTTACCAGCGGGAGGGCCTTTCAATGAGCAGTTCTTC

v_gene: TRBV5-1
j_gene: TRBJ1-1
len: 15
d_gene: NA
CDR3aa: CASSPELGGITEAFF
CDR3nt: TGCGCCAGCAGTCCTGAGTTGGGAGGGATCACTGAAGCTTTCTTT

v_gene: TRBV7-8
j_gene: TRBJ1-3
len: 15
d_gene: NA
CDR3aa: CASTSRDGTGNTIYF
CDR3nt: TGTGCCAGCACTTCCAGGGATGGAACTGGAAACACCATATATTTT

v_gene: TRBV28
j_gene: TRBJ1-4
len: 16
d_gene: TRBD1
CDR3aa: CASSFPGTGGLEKLFF
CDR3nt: TGTGCCAGCAGTTTTCCCGGGACAGGGGGCTTGGAAAAACTGTTTTTT

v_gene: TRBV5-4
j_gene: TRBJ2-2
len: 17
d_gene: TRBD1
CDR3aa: CASSPNRDRGVTGELFF
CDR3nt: TGTGCCAGCAGTCCCAACCGGGACAGGGGTGTCACCGGGGAGCTGTTTTTT

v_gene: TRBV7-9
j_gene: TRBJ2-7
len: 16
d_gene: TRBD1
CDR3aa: CASSLTWTGSSYEQYF
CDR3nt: TGTGCCAGCAGCTTAACCTGGACAGGGAGCTCCTACGAGCAGTACTTC

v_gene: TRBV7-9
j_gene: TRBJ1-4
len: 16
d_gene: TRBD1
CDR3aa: CASSLVGTGGHEKLFF
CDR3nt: TGTGCCAGCAGCTTAGTGGGGACAGGGGGCCATGAAAAACTGTTTTTT

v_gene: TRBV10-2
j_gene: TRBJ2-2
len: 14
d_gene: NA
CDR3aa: CASSQGLNTGELFF
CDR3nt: TGCGCCAGCAGCCAAGGACTCAACACCGGGGAGCTGTTTTTT

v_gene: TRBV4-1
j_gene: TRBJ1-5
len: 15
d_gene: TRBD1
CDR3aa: CASSQVGRGGQPQHF
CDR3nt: TGCGCCAGCAGCCAAGTCGGCCGAGGGGGCCAGCCCCAGCATTTT

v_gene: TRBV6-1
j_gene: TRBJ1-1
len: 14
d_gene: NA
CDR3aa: CASSGAGGDTEAFF
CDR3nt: TGTGCCAGCAGTGGGGCCGGGGGGGACACTGAAGCTTTCTTT

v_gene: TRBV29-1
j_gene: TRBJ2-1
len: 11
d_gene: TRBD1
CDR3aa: CSVGQGNEQFF
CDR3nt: TGCAGCGTTGGACAGGGGAATGAGCAGTTCTTC

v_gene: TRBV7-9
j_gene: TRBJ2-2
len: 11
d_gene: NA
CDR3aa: CASSSTGELFF
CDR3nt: TGTGCCAGCAGCTCGACCGGGGAGCTGTTTTTT

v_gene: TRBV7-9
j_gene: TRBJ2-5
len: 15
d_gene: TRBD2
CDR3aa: CASSRRGTYQETQYF
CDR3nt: TGTGCCAGCAGCCGGCGGGGGACGTACCAAGAGACCCAGTACTTC

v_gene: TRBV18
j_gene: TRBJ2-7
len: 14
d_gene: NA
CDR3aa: CASSLLQGYYEQYF
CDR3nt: TGTGCCAGCTCACTATTACAGGGTTACTACGAGCAGTACTTC

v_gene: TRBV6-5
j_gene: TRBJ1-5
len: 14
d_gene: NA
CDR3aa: CASSYSGRVFPQHF
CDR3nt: TGTGCCAGCAGTTACTCCGGCCGGGTTTTTCCCCAGCATTTT

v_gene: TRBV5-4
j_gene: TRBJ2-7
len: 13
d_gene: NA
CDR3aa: CASSFGHLYEQYF
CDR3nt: TGTGCCAGCAGCTTTGGGCACCTCTACGAGCAGTACTTC

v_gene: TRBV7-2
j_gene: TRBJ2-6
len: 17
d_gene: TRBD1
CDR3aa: CASSLVTGGTGANVLTF
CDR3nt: TGTGCCAGCAGCTTGGTGACAGGGGGCACTGGGGCCAACGTCCTGACTTTC

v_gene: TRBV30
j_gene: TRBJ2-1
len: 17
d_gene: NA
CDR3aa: CAWSGSWRASSYNEQFF
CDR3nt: TGTGCCTGGAGTGGGTCTTGGAGGGCGAGCTCCTACAATGAGCAGTTCTTC

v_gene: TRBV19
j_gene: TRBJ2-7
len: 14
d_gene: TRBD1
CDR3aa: CASSRQGSSYEQYF
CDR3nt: TGTGCCAGTAGTCGACAGGGCAGCTCCTACGAGCAGTACTTC

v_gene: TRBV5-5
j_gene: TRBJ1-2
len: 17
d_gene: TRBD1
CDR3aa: CASSLATGPGANYGYTF
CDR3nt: TGTGCCAGCAGCTTGGCGACAGGGCCAGGGGCTAACTATGGCTACACCTTC

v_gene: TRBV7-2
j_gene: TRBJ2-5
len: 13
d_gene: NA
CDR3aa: CASSLVQSWTQYF
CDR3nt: TGTGCCAGCAGCTTGGTCCAAAGCTGGACCCAGTACTTC

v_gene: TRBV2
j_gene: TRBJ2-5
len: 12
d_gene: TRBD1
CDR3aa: CARRTGAETQYF
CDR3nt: TGTGCCAGGAGGACAGGGGCTGAGACCCAGTACTTC

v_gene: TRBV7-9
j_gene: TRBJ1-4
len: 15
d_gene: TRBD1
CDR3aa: CASSLPGQGNEKLFF
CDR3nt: TGTGCCAGCAGCCTACCAGGACAGGGGAATGAAAAACTGTTTTTT

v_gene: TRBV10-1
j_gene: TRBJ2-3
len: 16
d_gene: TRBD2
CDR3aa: CASSDPERGHTDTQYF
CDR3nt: TGCGCCAGCAGTGACCCAGAGCGGGGGCACACAGATACGCAGTATTTT

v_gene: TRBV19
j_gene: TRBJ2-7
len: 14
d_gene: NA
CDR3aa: CASSKRDNSYEQYF
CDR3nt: TGTGCCAGTAGTAAGAGGGACAACTCCTACGAGCAGTACTTC

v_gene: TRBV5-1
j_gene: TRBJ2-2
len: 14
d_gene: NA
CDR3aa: CASSLVVNTGELFF
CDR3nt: TGCGCCAGCAGCTTGGTCGTAAACACCGGGGAGCTGTTTTTT

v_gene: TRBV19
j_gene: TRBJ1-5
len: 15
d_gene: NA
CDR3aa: CASSTAEYSNQPQHF
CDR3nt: TGTGCCAGTAGTACCGCCGAGTATAGCAATCAGCCCCAGCATTTT

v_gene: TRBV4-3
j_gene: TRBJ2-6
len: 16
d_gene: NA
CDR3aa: CASSQDWGAGANVLTF
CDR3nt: TGCGCCAGCAGCCAAGATTGGGGGGCTGGGGCCAACGTCCTGACTTTC

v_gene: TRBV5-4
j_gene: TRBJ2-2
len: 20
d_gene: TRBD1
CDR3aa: CASSRPGQGANRGGSGELFF
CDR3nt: TGTGCCAGCAGCCGGCCGGGACAGGGGGCGAATAGGGGAGGGTCCGGGGAGCTGTTTTTT

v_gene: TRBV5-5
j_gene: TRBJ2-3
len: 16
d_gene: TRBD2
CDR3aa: CASSPGLAGFTDTQYF
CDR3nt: TGTGCCAGCAGCCCTGGACTAGCGGGGTTCACAGATACGCAGTATTTT

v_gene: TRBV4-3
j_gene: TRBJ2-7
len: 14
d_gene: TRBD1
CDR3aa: CASSQTGTGSEQYF
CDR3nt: TGCGCCAGCAGCCAAACTGGGACAGGGTCTGAGCAGTACTTC

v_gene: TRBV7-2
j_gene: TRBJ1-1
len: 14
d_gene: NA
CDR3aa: CASSLSARNTEAFF
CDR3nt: TGTGCCAGCAGCTTATCTGCCAGGAACACTGAAGCTTTCTTT

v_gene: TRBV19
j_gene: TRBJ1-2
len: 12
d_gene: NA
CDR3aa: CASSIQGSGYTF
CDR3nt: TGTGCCAGTAGTATCCAGGGGTCTGGCTACACCTTC

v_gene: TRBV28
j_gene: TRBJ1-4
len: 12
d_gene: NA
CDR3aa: CASSSVREKLFF
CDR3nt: TGTGCCAGCAGTTCCGTGAGGGAAAAACTGTTTTTT

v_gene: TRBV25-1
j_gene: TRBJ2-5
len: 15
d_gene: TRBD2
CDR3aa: CASKRAGGKGETQYF
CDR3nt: TGTGCCAGCAAAAGAGCGGGAGGGAAGGGGGAGACCCAGTACTTC

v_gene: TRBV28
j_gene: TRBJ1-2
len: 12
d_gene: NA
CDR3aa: CASSLINYGYTF
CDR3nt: TGTGCCAGCAGTTTAATAAACTATGGCTACACCTTC

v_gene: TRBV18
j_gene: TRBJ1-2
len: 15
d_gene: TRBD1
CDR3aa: CASSTSGQSNYGYTF
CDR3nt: TGTGCCAGCTCAACATCGGGACAGAGTAACTATGGCTACACCTTC

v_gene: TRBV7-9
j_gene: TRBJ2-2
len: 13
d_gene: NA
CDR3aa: CATDRLNTGELFF
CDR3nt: TGTGCCACCGACAGGTTAAACACCGGGGAGCTGTTTTTT

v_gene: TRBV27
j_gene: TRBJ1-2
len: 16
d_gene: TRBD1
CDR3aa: CASSFLGQGLFIGYTF
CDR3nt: TGTGCCAGCAGTTTCCTCGGACAGGGCCTATTTATTGGCTACACCTTC

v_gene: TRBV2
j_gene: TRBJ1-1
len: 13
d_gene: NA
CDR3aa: CASREDGNTEAFF
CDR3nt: TGTGCCAGCAGGGAGGACGGGAACACTGAAGCTTTCTTT

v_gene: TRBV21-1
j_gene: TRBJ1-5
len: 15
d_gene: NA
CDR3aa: CASSTPRTGEEPQHF
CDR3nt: TGTGCCAGCAGCACCCCCCGGACAGGGGAAGAGCCCCAGCATTTT

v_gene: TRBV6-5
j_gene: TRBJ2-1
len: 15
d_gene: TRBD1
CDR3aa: CASSPGTGGVYEQFF
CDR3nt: TGTGCCAGCAGTCCCGGGACAGGGGGCGTGTATGAGCAGTTCTTC

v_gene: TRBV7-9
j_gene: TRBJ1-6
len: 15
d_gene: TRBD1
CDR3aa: CASSPTGSLGSPLHF
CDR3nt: TGTGCCAGCAGCCCGACAGGGTCTTTGGGTTCACCCCTCCACTTT

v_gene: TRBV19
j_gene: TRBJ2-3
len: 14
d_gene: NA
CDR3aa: CASRMTTGADTQYF
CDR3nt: TGTGCCAGTAGGATGACAACGGGGGCAGATACGCAGTATTTT

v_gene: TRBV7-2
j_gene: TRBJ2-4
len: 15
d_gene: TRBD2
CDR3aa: CASSLRAGEENIQYF
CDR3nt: TGTGCCAGCAGCTTACGAGCGGGGGAGGAAAACATTCAGTACTTC

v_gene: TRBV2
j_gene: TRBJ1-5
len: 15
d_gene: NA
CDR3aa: CASSDSGVGNQPQHF
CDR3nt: TGTGCCAGCAGTGATTCGGGGGTCGGCAATCAGCCCCAGCATTTT

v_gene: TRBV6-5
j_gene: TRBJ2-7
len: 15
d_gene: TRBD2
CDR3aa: CASSYSSGGTYEQYF
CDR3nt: TGTGCCAGCAGTTACTCCAGCGGGGGAACCTACGAGCAGTACTTC

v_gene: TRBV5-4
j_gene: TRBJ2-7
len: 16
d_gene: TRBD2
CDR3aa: CASSPRTSGDPYEQYF
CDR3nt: TGTGCCAGCAGCCCGCGGACTAGCGGAGATCCCTACGAGCAGTACTTC